Presented here are 22 T cell receptor beta chains from one specimen sequenced in a study of regulatory T cells in long-lasting Graves disease. Arm-PCR of CDR3 regions and iRepertoire HTBI primers were the basis on which TCR beta libraries were built. One entry per CDR3 protein, called by TCRdb with MiXCR from the multiplex PCR reads. The sample shows approximately 400,000 distinct CDR3 sequences, 15% of them seen only once. Time point described: newly diagnosed GD, antithyroid drugs for less than 3 months. The TCR library was made from RNA extracted from PBMCs. The data were also submitted as part of a second study, on T cells in Graves' hyperthyroidism and ophthalmopathy.

Sample: peripheral blood mononuclear cells (PBMCs), taken at new diagnosis, from a patient treated with antithyroid drugs. The origin of the receptors is a middle-aged woman with Graves disease.

The chain combines TRBV7-2 with TRBJ2-7, with TRBD2 matching over 11 bases. Trimming removed 1 base from V and 3 bases from J; junction bases left unmatched: 8. The CDR3 has 17 amino acids. Germline CDR1 is SGHTA and CDR2 is FQGNSA. This CDR3 reads CASSLDPGLADLYEQYF. CDR3 DNA sequence: TGTGCCAGCAGCTTAGATCCGGGACTAGCGGATCTCTACGAGCAGTACTTC.

This clonotype was counted ten times or more. This chain uses TRBV12-3 or TRBV12-4 with TRBJ2-3; a weak D match, TRBD1 (7 bases). There are 16 residues in the CDR3. Trimming took off 6 bases at V and 0 bases at J, with 16 bases between the two ends. The CDR3 region is CASSPGGITSTDTQYF. The CDR3 DNA reads as TGTGCCAGCAGCCCAGGGGGGATAACTAGCACAGATACGCAGTATTTT.

At least ten counts were recorded for this clonotype. The chain carries TRBV5-5 and TRBJ2-1; 10 nucleotides line up with TRBD2. Germline trimming cut 4 bases from V and 5 bases from J; bases unmatched to any gene: 6. The CDR3 loop spans 15 amino acids. Germline V gene lookup returns CDR1 SGHKS and CDR2 YYEKEE (reference sequence). The CDR3 bases are TGTGCCAGCAGCGGAAGGACTAGCGGAGACAATGAGCAGTTCTTC. This translates into CASSGRTSGDNEQFF. The entire variable domain, with the rest obtained from reference TRBV5-5 and TRBJ2-1, is as follows: DAGVTQSPTHLIKTRGQQVTLRCSPISGHKSVSWYQQVLGQGPQFIFQYYEKEERGRGNFPDRFSARQFPNYSSELNVNALLLGDSALYLCASSGRTSGDNEQFFGPGTRLTVL.

The table lists this clonotype with many counts. This chain joins TRBV5-1 and TRBJ2-1; TRBD2 matches 14 bases. CDR1 SGHRS and CDR2 YFSETQ come from the germline V gene. Trimming at V came to 4 bases and at J to 7 bases, leaving 10 bases not matched to a gene. The CDR3 runs to 17 residues. The CDR3 DNA sequence: TGCGCCAGCAGCCAACAAGGGACTAGCGGGAGAGGGAATGAGCAGTTCTTC. The encoded protein is CASSQQGTSGRGNEQFF.

Many counts were recorded for this clonotype. This chain links TRBV11-3 with TRBJ2-1, with D unclear. V lost 1 base to trimming and J lost 5 bases, with 12 bases between them. CDR3 size: 15 residues. CDR1 is SGHNT and CDR2 is YENEEA in the germline V gene. CDR3 sequence reads: CASSLGRIGHNEQFF. The CDR3 nucleotides read TGTGCCAGCAGCTTAGGCAGGATCGGTCACAATGAGCAGTTCTTC.

The CDR3 reads CASSTTGGMSTEAFF. The CDR3, as DNA: TGTGCCAGCAGTACAACAGGGGGCATGAGCACTGAAGCTTTCTTT. The chain recombines TRBV5-5 with TRBJ1-1, with TRBD1 matching 9 bases. Trimming took 5 bases from V and 4 from J; bases not matched to a gene: 9. The germline gives CDR1 SGHKS, CDR2 YYEKEE (reference sequence). The CDR3 consists of 15 residues.

This clonotype was seen repeatedly, ten times or more. This chain links TRBV19 with TRBJ2-7; D is undetermined. CDR1 and CDR2 from the germline V gene are LNHDA and SQIVND (reference sequence). Trimming shortened V by 7 bases and J by 6 bases, and 16 bases separated the two germline ends. The CDR3 totals 13 residues. CDR3 sequence reads: CASNPTIGREQYF. DNA of the CDR3: TGTGCCAGTAACCCTACGATCGGACGCGAGCAGTACTTC.

The table lists this clonotype with a few counts. This chain joins TRBV6-1 and TRBJ2-5, with D perhaps given as TRBD1 or TRBD2 (5 bases each). V gave up 6 bases and J gave up 1 base, with 12 bases separating them. Germline CDR1 is MNHNS and CDR2 is SASEGT. The CDR3 totals 14 residues. The CDR3, as DNA: TGTGCCAGCAGGAGGGGCAGTACCCAAGAGACCCAGTACTTC. Its protein is CASRRGSTQETQYF.

This clonotype was recorded many times. This chain connects TRBV15 to TRBJ2-2, with D maybe TRBD1 (6 bases). V was cut by 3 bases and J by 1 base, with 12 bases left in between. The CDR3 loop spans 16 amino acids. Germline V gene data show CDR1 as LNHNV and CDR2 as YYDKDF (reference sequence). CDR3: CATSSLGTKNTGELFF. In DNA, the CDR3 is TGTGCCACCAGCAGTCTCGGGACAAAGAACACCGGGGAGCTGTTTTTT.

Remarks on this clonotype: One base separates it from a far larger clone, so it is likely a read error. The chain has TRBV27 and TRBJ1-1; no firm D call. This CDR3 is built from 12 residues. The ends were cut back, 6 bases at V and 2 bases at J, with 7 bases in the middle. Per germline, CDR1 MNHEY and CDR2 SMNVEV (reference sequence). The CDR3 here is CASSGSNTEAFF. The DNA for the CDR3 is TGTGCCAGCAGCGGGAGCAACACTGAAGCTTTCTTT.

Ten or more counts support this clonotype. The V and J genes are TRBV10-3 and TRBJ2-5; D is perhaps TRBD1 or TRBD2 (5 bases each). The ends were cut back, 8 bases at V and 0 bases at J, with 10 bases in the middle. In germline, CDR1 is ENHRY, CDR2 SYGVKD. The CDR3 contains 13 residues. CDR3 residues: CAIGRDHQETQYF. The CDR3 coding sequence is TGTGCCATCGGACGGGACCACCAAGAGACCCAGTACTTC.

This clonotype has ten or more counts. The rearrangement links TRBV27 to TRBJ2-1, with unresolved D. V dropped 4 bases and J dropped 0 bases, with 13 bases sitting between them. The germline V gene has CDR1 MNHEY and CDR2 SMNVEV (reference sequence). The CDR3 is 16 residues long. CDR3: CASSSWNNRSYNEQFF. The DNA for the CDR3 is TGTGCCAGCAGTTCATGGAACAACCGCTCCTACAATGAGCAGTTCTTC.

V is TRBV7-3 and J is TRBJ1-1; possibly TRBD1 for D (5 bases). V gave up 5 bases and J gave up 1 base, with 17 bases separating them. The CDR3 is 16 residues long. Germline V gene lookup returns CDR1 SGHTA and CDR2 FQGTGA. CDR3 sequence reads: CASSPRGARGNTEAFF. For the CDR3, the DNA is TGTGCCAGCAGCCCCCGGGGAGCGAGGGGGAACACTGAAGCTTTCTTT.

The chain is built from TRBV4-1 and TRBJ2-1; 10 bases agree with TRBD2. The germline V gene encodes CDR1 MGHRA and CDR2 YSYEKL. V lost 0 bases, J lost 5 bases, and 7 bases stayed unmatched. The CDR3 spans 17 residues. The CDR3 coding sequence is TGCGCCAGCAGCCAAGAGGCAAGCGGGAGGGCCAACAATGAGCAGTTCTTC. Translated, it gives CASSQEASGRANNEQFF.

Of note for this clonotype: Being one base from a much bigger clone, this may be a read error. V is TRBV28 and J is TRBJ2-7; D remains ambiguous. This CDR3 has 14 residues. Germline-derived CDR1 and CDR2 are MDHEN and SYDVKM. The CDR3 DNA reads TGTGACAGCAGCCCCCGTACAGTTTCCTACGAGCAGTACTTC. Protein product: CDSSPRTVSYEQYF.

This clonotype was counted many times. The rearrangement joins TRBV6-2 or TRBV6-3 to TRBJ2-7; the D is unclear. The CDR3 is 13 amino acids. Trimming removed 5 bases from V and 5 bases from J, with 13 bases in between. Germline-derived CDR1 and CDR2 are MNHEY and SVGEGT. The CDR3 region has the DNA TGTGCCAGCAGTACCGACGCGTTCGACGAGCAGTACTTC. Its protein is CASSTDAFDEQYF.

This chain links TRBV7-2 with TRBJ2-7; 9 bases fit TRBD2. CDR1 is SGHTA, CDR2 FQGNSA, per germline. Unmatched junction bases numbered 7, after V lost 3 bases and J lost 4 bases. There are 15 residues in the CDR3. For the CDR3, the DNA is TGTGCCAGCAGCTTTAGCGGGAGCCCCGGGTACGAGCAGTACTTC. Translation gives CASSFSGSPGYEQYF.

This clonotype has a handful of counts. V is TRBV5-1 and J is TRBJ2-5; TRBD2 agrees at 10 bases. CDR3 length equals 19 residues. The germline gives CDR1 SGHRS, CDR2 YFSETQ. V was pared by 2 bases and J by 0 bases, with 13 bases of the junction left unmatched. CDR3 coding DNA: TGCGCCAGCAGCTTTACTTCCCTAGCGGGAGAGGGATACCAAGAGACCCAGTACTTC. This encodes CASSFTSLAGEGYQETQYF.

This clonotype has ten or more counts. This chain uses TRBV2 with TRBJ2-3; 10 bases are a match to TRBD2. The junction had 11 bases not matched to a gene; V was cut back by 6 bases and J by 8 bases. In germline, CDR1 is SNHLY, CDR2 FYNNEI. The CDR3 sequence is 15 residues long. In DNA, the CDR3 is TGTGCCAGCAGGCCCGGAAGCGGGAGGGCCGTTACGCAGTATTTT. It specifies CASRPGSGRAVTQYF.

This chain uses TRBV19 with TRBJ2-1, with 11 bases fitting TRBD2. Germline CDR1 reads LNHDA; CDR2 reads SQIVND (reference sequence). V lost 7 bases, J lost 8 bases, and 22 bases stayed unmatched. The CDR3 contains 19 residues. CDR3 amino acids: CASTRRPGLAVGDNDEQFF. The CDR3 DNA reads as TGTGCCAGTACCCGCCGGCCGGGACTAGCGGTTGGAGATAATGATGAGCAGTTCTTC.

There are many counts of this clonotype. The chain is built from TRBV30 and TRBJ2-7; 9 positions match TRBD1. V lost 4 bases and J lost 7; bases outside the gene matches: 11. Germline assignment: CDR1 GTSNPN and CDR2 SVGIG (reference sequence). The CDR3 spans 14 residues. CDR3 nucleotide sequence: TGTGCCTGGAACCCCGGGACAGGGTCGAGGGAGCAGTACTTC. Its translation is CAWNPGTGSREQYF.

This clonotype occurred many times. The J gene is TRBJ2-1, the V gene TRBV20-1, with 9 bases aligning to TRBD1. V lost 6 bases and J lost 7; bases outside the gene matches: 13. The CDR3 runs to 15 residues. CDR1 DFQATT and CDR2 SNEGSKA come from the germline V gene (reference sequence). The CDR3 bases are TGCAGTGCGCTAACCGGGACAGGGATGGGGAATGAGCAGTTCTTC. Its protein is CSALTGTGMGNEQFF.